This TCR beta chain was sequenced in a study of blood T cell repertoires in COVID-19. The germline V gene encodes CDR1 SQVTM and CDR2 ANQGSEA. The length of the CDR3 is 13 residues. V was shortened by 2 bases and J by 0 bases, with 7 bases between the two germline ends. Method: immunoSEQ multiplex PCR; TCRdb's copy keeps in-frame clones and lacks some. The sample shows tens of thousands of clones, roughly 80% of them seen only once. The receptor comes from a woman older than 75 with acute or convalescent COVID-19. The sequencing input was peripheral blood. The chain couples TRBV29-1 to TRBJ1-1; D unresolved. The CDR3 nucleotides read TGCAGCGTTGAACAGAACATGAACACTGAAGCTTTCTTT. This encodes CSVEQNMNTEAFF.